This T cell receptor (beta chain) was retrieved from a study of cytomegalovirus exposure and HLA in healthy donors. Study conclusions and caveats: For most TCR beta V segments, an earlier analysis put the productive rate at about 87% or about 30% of the time. TRBV6-2, TRBV6-3 and some other V segments were excluded as indistinguishable.

This CDR3 is 13 amino acids long. V was trimmed by 9 bases and J by 7 bases, leaving 19 bases between them. The germline gives CDR1 LNHDA, CDR2 SQIVND (reference sequence). This clone occurred once. No antigen is known for it. The PCR had 60 Vbeta and 13 Jbeta primers. In the source study's methods: In a later analysis, 80 million to 100 million unique TCR beta chains included roughly 11 million shared by two or more donors. Data came from immunoSEQ multiplex PCR; TCRdb stores just in-frame clones and leaves some out. V and J calls plus clone size are reproduced from that table; the DNA served to infer D and trimming. This table has roughly 100,000 clones, roughly 80% appearing once.

The genes are TRBV19 and TRBJ2-7; TRBD2 might be the D (5 bases). The specimen sequenced was PBMCs. This TCR derives from a man aged 60 to 69 in good health and CMV-seronegative. CDR3 amino acids: CASSNGRPGEQYV. CDR3 nucleotides: TGTGCCAGCTCCAACGGAAGGCCGGGGGAGCAGTACGTC.